This T cell receptor beta chain is drawn from a study of T cell responses to AZD1222 COVID-19 vaccine. On the study more broadly: Samples with a second dose at about 4 or about 12 weeks were pooled together. Findings and caveats of the study: Clonal diversity may have been underestimated in mostly white British donors. Spike-specific TCR breadth and depth both grew after two AZD1222 doses.

The CDR3 is 15 amino acids. CDR1 is LNHDA, CDR2 SQIVND, per germline (reference sequence). Trimming stripped 3 bases from V and 0 bases from J, with 11 bases between. The repertoire was sequenced with immunoSEQ multiplex PCR; TCRdb's copy has only in-frame clones and lacks some. Of approximately 150,000 clones listed, roughly nine tenths are singletons. This clone was recorded only once. Its antigen is not known. The chain uses TRBV19 and TRBJ1-1; D is unclear. Sequences were derived from peripheral blood, sampled on day 0 of AZD1222 vaccination. The sequence came from an adult in good health. CDR3 region: CASSISHGLNTEAFF. The CDR3, as DNA: TGTGCCAGTAGTATTTCACACGGTTTGAACACTGAAGCTTTCTTT.